The entry below gives a single TCR beta chain sequence along with its context. The specificity of this receptor is unknown. One base away there is no much larger clone; base qualities are not given. The source of the sample is a study of blood T cells in healthy people across ages (dated by TCRdb to the mid-2010s). As for the study more broadly: In model experiments, template switching captured roughly one uniquely barcoded TCR beta cDNA molecule for every two T cells. Using deep sequencing normalized with unique cDNA molecular identifiers, the study measured how TCR beta repertoire diversity changes with age. The donors were split into four age groups: young (average around 15 years), middle-aged (roughly 39), aged (approximately 60) and long-lived (more than 80). Two additional independent replicas of 1 million unique cDNA reads from the same blood draw were analyzed for two donors (one aged 18 to 30 and one aged 80 or older). Here is what the overall study found, with its caveats: Estimates of total diversity from one million sequenced T cells were regarded as lower bounds and underestimates. As age increased, observed TCR beta diversity per million T cells dropped in a roughly linear way, and a significant reduction was already evident by age 40. A strong correlation was found between observed TCR beta diversity and the percentage of naive T cells measured by flow cytometry. Compared with the aged group, the long-lived group had more naive CD4+ T cells, fewer expanded clones and increased TCR diversity, a pattern suggesting age selection. Conclusive comparison of naive and antigen-experienced compartments was prevented by the profiling of bulk unsorted PBMCs. The CMV infection status of donors was not known, potentially confounding age-related changes in expanded clonotypes.

Receptors were amplified or captured by 5' RACE. Sequencing used an Illumina HiSeq 2500. The second PCR ran for roughly 7 to 12 cycles and used a J-beta primer mix along with a sample-barcoded 5' primer. A unique molecular identifier was introduced onto each TCR beta cDNA molecule by a template-switch 5' adaptor carrying 12 random nucleotides. Each sample yielded at least 3 million CDR3-containing paired-end reads. All of the RNA was converted into first-strand cDNA using the Mint cDNA synthesis kit, with a TRBC-specific oligonucleotide serving as the primer. All cDNA was treated with uracil-DNA glycosylase and then went through a first 18-cycle PCR with the universal primers M1SS and BC2_uni_R. The source study handled its data this way. For normalization, 1 million high-quality reads were randomly selected from each sample, with every read carrying a distinct molecular identifier. Reads with shared molecular identifiers were discarded instead of being binned into consensus sequences. MiTCR, with a Q25 quality threshold and the strictest error-elimination algorithm, was used for CDR3 identification, clonotype clustering and error correction. A nonparametric unseen species model with Euler transformation was used to estimate lower-bound total TCR beta diversity. TCRdb handled the public reads itself, with Q25 trimming in fastp and clone calling in MiXCR, and kept productive beta chains. One record per CDR3 amino acid sequence lists the most common genes and DNA. What appears here as the V and J calls and clone size reflects TCRdb's work, not the paper's. The sample has some 760,000 distinct CDR3 sequences on record, about 25% of them singletons. Of the sample, approximately 3.7% falls within the top ten clones.

CDR3 length: 15 amino acids, cysteine to phenylalanine. Of all the DNA, just the CDR3 is kept, 45 bases in frame from base 1. The V end loses 0 bases and the J end loses 4 bases, and a stretch of 9 bases separates them. Reading the germline V gene gives CDR1 MNHEY and CDR2 SVGEGT. Systemically healthy Caucasian individuals from Russia, some 36 in total and aged about 6 to 95 years, were included as donors. Roughly 9 milliliters of peripheral blood were drawn from each donor into EDTA-treated Vacutainer tubes. Ficoll-Paque density-gradient centrifugation was used to isolate PBMCs, with at least 6.5 million per sample. Total RNA, at least 6 micrograms per sample, was extracted from PBMCs with Trizol reagent. For every donor, an aliquot of PBMCs went through flow cytometry to measure the percentages of naive CD45RAhigh/CD27high T cells. The same sample was also used in a study of T cells of mothers and their children. From the second report: The donors were nine systemically healthy Caucasian individuals, made up of three mothers and their six children. cDNA synthesis consumed the entire amount of extracted RNA, loaded at around 1.5 ug RNA in each 15 ul reaction. In the second PCR, sample barcodes and 2-4 random nucleotides were introduced via the M1S primer. Each mother yielded over 8.5 million TCR beta CDR3 reads and each child 2.5 million to 3.5 million reads. Thymic selection similarly shapes TCR recombination output in related and unrelated pairs, with minor effect from inherited differences. Normalized repertoire overlap in related mother-child pairs was always slightly higher than in unrelated mother-child pairs, but the difference was never significant. With a sensitivity of approximately 92 clones per million clonotypes, no persistent microchimeric T cell clones were detected. Deep NGS was used in the study to compare the TCR beta repertoires of mothers and children and to look for features that separate related mother-child pairs from unrelated individuals. On average, the children were about 12 +/- 4 years old, while the mothers were about 38 +/- 4 years old. Libraries were sequenced on Illumina HiSeq 2000 with 100+100 nt paired-end reads after adapter ligation with NEBNext reagents. To prevent cross-contamination, the mother and child libraries were prepared one month apart and sequenced in separate runs. For each donor, somewhere between roughly 450,000 and 2,100,000 distinct TCR beta clonotypes were identified. Naive TCR beta clonotypes were estimated from low-frequency clonotypes matched to each donor's FACS-determined naive share, without sorting.

The clonotype was recovered from a boy aged 5-17 years in good health. The chain is encoded by TRBV6-2 or TRBV6-3 joined to TRBJ2-2, with a tentative D gene TRBD2 over 5 matching bases. The specimen was blood. CDR3 protein: CASSYSGVGTGELFF. In nucleotide form, the sequence is TGTGCCAGCAGTTACTCGGGAGTCGGCACCGGGGAGCTGTTTTTT.